Shown below are 2 T cell receptor beta chains from a single sample sequenced in a study of regulatory and conventional T cells in RAG deficiency. The sorted conventional CD4+ T cells were CD25-low and CD127-high, with genomic DNA sequenced. Clones were sequenced by immunoSEQ multiplex PCR, and TCRdb holds only the in-frame ones, with some missing. The sample yields 24,000 or so clones, 90% to 95% seen once. This sample also appeared in a second study, on regulatory T cells. That work contributes: Amplification used 52 TRBV primers and 13 TRBJ primers.

Sequencing used CD4+ T cells sorted from blood. The receptor set was obtained from a human donor in good health.

This clone appeared a single time. The V call is TRBV7-9, the J call TRBJ1-1, with D uncertain. Deletions cut 5 bases from V and 0 bases from J, with 10 bases between. Germline V gives CDR1 SEHNR, CDR2 FQNEAQ (reference sequence). The CDR3 is made up of 14 amino acids. CDR3 in DNA: TGTGCCAGCAGCCTGGCCACCGTGAACACTGAAGCTTTCTTT. It codes for CASSLATVNTEAFF.

This rearrangement joins TRBV19 to TRBJ1-1, with D uncertain. Trimming took off 3 bases at V and 9 bases at J, with 26 bases between the two ends. This CDR3 is built from 17 residues. Germline CDR1 reads LNHDA; CDR2 reads SQIVND (reference sequence). CDR3 bases: TGTGCCAGTAGTATTAGAGGTCCGATGACACGGACTCATAAAGCTTTCTTT. Its translation: CASSIRGPMTRTHKAFF.